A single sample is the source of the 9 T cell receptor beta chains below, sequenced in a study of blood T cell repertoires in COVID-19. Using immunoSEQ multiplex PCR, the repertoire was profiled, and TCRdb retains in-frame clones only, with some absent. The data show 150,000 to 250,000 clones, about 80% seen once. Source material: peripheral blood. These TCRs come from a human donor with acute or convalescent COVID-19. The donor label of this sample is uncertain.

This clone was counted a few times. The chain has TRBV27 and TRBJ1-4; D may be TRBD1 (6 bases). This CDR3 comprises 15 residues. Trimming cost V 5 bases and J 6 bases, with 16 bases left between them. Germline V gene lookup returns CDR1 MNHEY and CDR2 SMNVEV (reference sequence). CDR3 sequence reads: CASSGSGQSYEKLFF. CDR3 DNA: TGTGCCAGCAGTGGCTCAGGACAGTCTTATGAAAAACTGTTTTTT. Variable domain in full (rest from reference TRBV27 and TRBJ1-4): EAQVTQNPRYLITVTGKKLTVTCSQNMNHEYMSWYRQDPGLGLRQIYYSMNVEVTDKGDVPEGYKVSRKEKRNFPLILESPSPNQTSLYFCASSGSGQSYEKLFFGSGTQLSVL.

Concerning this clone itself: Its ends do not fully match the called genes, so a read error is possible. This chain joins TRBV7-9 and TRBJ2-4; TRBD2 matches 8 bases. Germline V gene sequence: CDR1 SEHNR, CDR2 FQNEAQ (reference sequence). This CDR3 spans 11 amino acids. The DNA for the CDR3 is TGTGCCAGCAGCTCCGGACTAGCACTCCACTTC. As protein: CASSSGLALHF.

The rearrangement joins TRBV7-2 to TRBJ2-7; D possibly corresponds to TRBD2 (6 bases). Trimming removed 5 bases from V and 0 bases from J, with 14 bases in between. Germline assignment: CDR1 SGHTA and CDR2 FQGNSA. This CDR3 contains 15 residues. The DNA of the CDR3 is TGTGCCAGCAGCGCGGGTAGCGGTAGCTCCTACGAGCAGTACTTC. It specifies CASSAGSGSSYEQYF.

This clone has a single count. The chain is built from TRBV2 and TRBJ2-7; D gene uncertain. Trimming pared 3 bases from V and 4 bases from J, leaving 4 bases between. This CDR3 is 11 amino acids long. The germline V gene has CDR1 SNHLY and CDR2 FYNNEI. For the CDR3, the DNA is TGTGCCAGCAGTGAGAGGTACGAGCAGTACTTC. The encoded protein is CASSERYEQYF. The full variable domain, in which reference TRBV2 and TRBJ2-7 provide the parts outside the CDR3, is EPEVTQTPSHQVTQMGQEVILRCVPISNHLYFYWYRQILGQKVEFLVSFYNNEISEKSEIFDDQFSVERPDGSNFTLKIRSTKLEDSAMYFCASSERYEQYFGPGTRLTVT.

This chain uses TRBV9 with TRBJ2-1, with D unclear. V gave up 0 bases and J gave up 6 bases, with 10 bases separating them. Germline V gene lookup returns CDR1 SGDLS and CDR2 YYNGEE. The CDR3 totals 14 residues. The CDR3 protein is CASSVAPYLNEQFF. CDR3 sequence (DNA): TGTGCCAGCAGCGTAGCCCCCTACCTCAATGAGCAGTTCTTC.

The CDR3 DNA is TGTGCCAGCAGTGATAGTTTGGCCCGCAGGGGGGCCTACGAGCAGTACTTC. It is translated as CASSDSLARRGAYEQYF. The chain has TRBV6-1 and TRBJ2-7, with D possibly TRBD1 on 7 matching bases. The V gene's germline CDR1 is MNHNS and CDR2 SASEGT. CDR3 length equals 17 residues. The germline V and J ends were trimmed by 3 bases and 2 bases, with 20 bases remaining between them.

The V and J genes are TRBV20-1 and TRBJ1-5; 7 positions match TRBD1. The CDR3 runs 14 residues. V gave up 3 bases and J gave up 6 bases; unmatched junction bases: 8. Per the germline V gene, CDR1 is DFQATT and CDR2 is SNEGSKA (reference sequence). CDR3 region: CSASPGTEIQPQHF. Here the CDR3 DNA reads TGCAGTGCTAGTCCCGGGACAGAAATTCAGCCCCAGCATTTT.

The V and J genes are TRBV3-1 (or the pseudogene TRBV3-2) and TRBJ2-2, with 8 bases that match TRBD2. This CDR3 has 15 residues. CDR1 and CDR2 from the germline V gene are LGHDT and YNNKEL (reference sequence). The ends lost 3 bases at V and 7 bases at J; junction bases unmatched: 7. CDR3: CASSQRGRIVGELFF. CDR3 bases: TGTGCCAGCAGCCAGCGCGGGAGGATAGTCGGGGAGCTGTTTTTT.

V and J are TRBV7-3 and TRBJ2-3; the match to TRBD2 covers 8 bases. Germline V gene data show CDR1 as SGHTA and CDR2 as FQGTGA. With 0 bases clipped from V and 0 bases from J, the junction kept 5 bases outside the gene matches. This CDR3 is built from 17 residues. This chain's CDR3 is CASSLTPGLGSTDTQYF. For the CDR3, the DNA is TGTGCCAGCAGCTTAACGCCGGGACTAGGAAGCACAGATACGCAGTATTTT. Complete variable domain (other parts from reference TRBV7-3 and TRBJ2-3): GAGVSQTPSNKVTEKGKYVELRCDPISGHTALYWYRQSLGQGPEFLIYFQGTGAADDSGLPNDRFFAVRPEGSVSTLKIQRTERGDSAVYLCASSLTPGLGSTDTQYFGPGTRLTVL.